What follows are 5 T cell receptor beta chains derived from one specimen sequenced in a study of persistence of HIV-infected CD4 T cells. Stimulation used about 10 ug/mL lysate from CMV-infected fibroblasts. CD4+ T cells upregulating both CD40 ligand and CD69 were sorted as responding cells. The libraries were made with immunoSEQ version 4 in survey mode. Measured with immunoSEQ multiplex PCR; TCRdb has only the in-frame clones, and not every one. Of about 7,000 clones in the sample, roughly 83% were seen once. Their target antigens are unknown. Sample: CD4+ T cells sorted from PBMCs after roughly 18-hour stimulation, taken from a patient who received antiretroviral therapy. The receptors shown here come from an adult woman with HIV who was CMV-seropositive.

V usage is TRBV9 and J usage is TRBJ2-7; 8 bases are shared with TRBD1. The CDR3 has 15 residues. Trimming took 0 bases from V and 2 from J; bases not matched to a gene: 4. Germline lookup yields CDR1 SGDLS and CDR2 YYNGEE. The CDR3 reads CASSVGTGGTYEQYF. In DNA form, the CDR3 reads TGTGCCAGCAGCGTAGGAACAGGGGGTACCTACGAGCAGTACTTC.

The chain recombines TRBV25-1 with TRBJ1-1, with unresolved D. V shed 2 bases and J shed 0 bases, with 4 bases lying between them. This CDR3 has 13 residues. Germline CDR1 and CDR2: MGHDK and SYGVNS. The CDR3 nucleotides read TGTGCCAGCAGTGAAGGGATGAACACTGAAGCTTTCTTT. It is translated as CASSEGMNTEAFF. Variable domain in full (rest from reference TRBV25-1 and TRBJ1-1): EADIYQTPRYLVIGTGKKITLECSQTMGHDKMYWYQQDPGMELHLIHYSYGVNSTEKGDLSSESTVSRIRTEHFPLTLESARPSHTSQYLCASSEGMNTEAFFGQGTRLTVV.

V gene TRBV4-1 combines with J gene TRBJ2-2; TRBD2 matches 8 bases. The V segment lost 5 bases and the J segment 0 bases; nucleotides outside the gene matches: 8. Germline loops: CDR1 MGHRA, CDR2 YSYEKL. The CDR3 extends over 17 amino acids. The CDR3: CASSARGGGPNTGELFF. As DNA, the CDR3 is TGCGCCAGCAGCGCACGGGGCGGGGGGCCGAACACCGGGGAGCTGTTTTTT.

The genes are TRBV15 and TRBJ1-4; 10 bases line up with TRBD1. Per germline, CDR1 LNHNV and CDR2 YYDKDF (reference sequence). The J segment lost 5 bases and the V segment lost 2 bases, leaving 8 bases of the junction unmatched. The CDR3 covers 17 residues. The CDR3 DNA follows: TGTGCCACCAGCAGACGGGACAGGGGAAACTACAATGAAAAACTGTTTTTT. This sequence encodes CATSRRDRGNYNEKLFF. The whole variable domain, remainder taken from reference TRBV15 and TRBJ1-4, is DAMVIQNPRYQVTQFGKPVTLSCSQTLNHNVMYWYQQKSSQAPKLLFHYYDKDFNNEADTPDNFQSRRPNTSFCFLDIRSPGLGDTAMYLCATSRRDRGNYNEKLFFGSGTQLSVL.

The chain is built from TRBV19 and TRBJ2-7, with 8 bases lining up with TRBD1. Germline loops: CDR1 LNHDA, CDR2 SQIVND (reference sequence). V shed 5 bases, J shed 2 bases, and the junction held 11 bases outside the gene matches. The CDR3 has 16 residues. CDR3 sequence reads: CASSSTWTGLTYEQYF. In DNA form, the CDR3 reads TGTGCCAGTAGTTCGACCTGGACAGGGTTAACCTACGAGCAGTACTTC.